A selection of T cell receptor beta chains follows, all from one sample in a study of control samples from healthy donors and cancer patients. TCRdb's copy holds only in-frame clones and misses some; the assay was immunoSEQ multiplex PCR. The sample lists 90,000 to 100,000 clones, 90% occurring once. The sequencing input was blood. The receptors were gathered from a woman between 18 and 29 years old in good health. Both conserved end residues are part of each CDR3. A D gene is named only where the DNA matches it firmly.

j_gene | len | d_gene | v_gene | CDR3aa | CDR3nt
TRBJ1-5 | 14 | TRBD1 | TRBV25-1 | CASSTTGAGQPQHF | TGTGCCAGCAGTACCACAGGGGCAGGTCAGCCCCAGCATTTT
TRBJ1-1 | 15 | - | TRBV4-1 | CASSQGGGGRSEAFF | TGCGCCAGCAGCCAAGGCGGGGGGGGTCGCTCTGAAGCTTTCTTT
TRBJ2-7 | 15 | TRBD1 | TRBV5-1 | CASSLSPGQGYEQYF | TGCGCCAGCAGCTTGTCACCGGGACAGGGGTACGAGCAGTACTTC
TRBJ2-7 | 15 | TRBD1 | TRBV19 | CASSYAGTGAYEQYF | TGTGCCAGTAGTTATGCCGGGACAGGGGCCTACGAGCAGTACTTC
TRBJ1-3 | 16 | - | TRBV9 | CASSVGQGSSGNTIYF | TGTGCCAGCAGCGTAGGTCAGGGAAGCTCTGGAAACACCATATATTTT
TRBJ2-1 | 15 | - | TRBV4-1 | CASSHYYPPSNEQFF | TGCGCCAGCAGCCATTACTACCCACCTTCAAATGAGCAGTTCTTC
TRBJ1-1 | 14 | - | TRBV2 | CASSEVAGDTEAFF | TGTGCCAGCAGTGAAGTGGCAGGGGATACTGAAGCTTTCTTT
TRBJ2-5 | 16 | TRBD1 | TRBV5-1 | CASSLVSGGSQETQYF | TGCGCCAGCAGCTTGGTCTCAGGGGGATCCCAAGAGACCCAGTACTTC
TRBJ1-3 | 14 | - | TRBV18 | CASSPEPSGNTIYF | TGTGCCAGCTCACCGGAGCCATCTGGAAACACCATATATTTT
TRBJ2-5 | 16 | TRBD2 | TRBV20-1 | CSASKGAGGIQETQYF | TGCAGTGCTAGTAAGGGAGCGGGGGGTATCCAAGAGACCCAGTACTTC
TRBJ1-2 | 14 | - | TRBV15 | CATSRDRTSAGYTF | TGTGCCACCAGCAGAGATAGAACCTCTGCGGGCTACACCTTC
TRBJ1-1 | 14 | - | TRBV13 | CASSAREVDTEAFF | TGTGCCAGCAGCGCGCGGGAGGTGGACACTGAAGCTTTCTTT
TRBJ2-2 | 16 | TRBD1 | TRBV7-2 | CASSFRAGGNTGELFF | TGTGCCAGCAGCTTTAGGGCAGGGGGCAACACCGGGGAGCTGTTTTTT
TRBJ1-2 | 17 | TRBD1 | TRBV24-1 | CATSDSQPGQGTYGYTF | TGTGCCACCAGTGATTCTCAACCGGGACAGGGTACCTATGGCTACACCTTC
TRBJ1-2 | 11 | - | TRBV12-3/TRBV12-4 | CASKKLGSYTF | TGTGCCAGTAAGAAGCTCGGGAGCTACACCTTC
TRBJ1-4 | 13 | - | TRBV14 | CASSRNKDEKLFF | TGTGCCAGCAGCCGAAATAAGGACGAAAAACTGTTTTTT
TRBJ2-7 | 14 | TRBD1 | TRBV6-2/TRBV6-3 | CASSTGTGGYEQYF | TGTGCCAGCAGTACCGGGACAGGGGGTTACGAGCAGTACTTC
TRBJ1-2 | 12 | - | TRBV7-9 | CASGKEGYGYTF | TGTGCCAGCGGAAAGGAGGGGTATGGCTACACCTTC